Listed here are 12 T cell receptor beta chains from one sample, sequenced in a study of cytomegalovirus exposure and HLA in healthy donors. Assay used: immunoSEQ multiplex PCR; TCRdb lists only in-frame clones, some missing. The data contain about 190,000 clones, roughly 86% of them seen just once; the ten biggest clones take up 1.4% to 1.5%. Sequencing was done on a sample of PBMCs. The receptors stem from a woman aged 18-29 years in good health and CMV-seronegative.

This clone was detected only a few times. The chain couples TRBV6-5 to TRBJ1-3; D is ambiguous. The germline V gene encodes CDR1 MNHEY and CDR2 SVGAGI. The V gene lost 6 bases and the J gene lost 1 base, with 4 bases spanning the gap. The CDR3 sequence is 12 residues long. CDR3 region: CASRASGNTIYF. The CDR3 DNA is TGTGCCAGCAGGGCTTCTGGAAACACCATATATTTT.

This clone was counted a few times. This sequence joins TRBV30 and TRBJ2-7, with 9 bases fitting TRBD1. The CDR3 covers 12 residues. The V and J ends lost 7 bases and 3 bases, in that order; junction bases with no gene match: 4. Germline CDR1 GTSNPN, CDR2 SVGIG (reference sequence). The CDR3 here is CALTGGGYEQYF. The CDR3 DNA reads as TGTGCCTTGACAGGGGGTGGCTACGAGCAGTACTTC.

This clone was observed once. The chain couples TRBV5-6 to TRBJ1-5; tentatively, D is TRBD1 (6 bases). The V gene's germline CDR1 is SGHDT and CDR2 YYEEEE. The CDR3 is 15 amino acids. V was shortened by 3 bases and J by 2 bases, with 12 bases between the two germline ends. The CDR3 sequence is CASSSTGKGNQPQHF. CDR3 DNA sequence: TGTGCCAGCAGCTCCACAGGGAAGGGCAATCAGCCCCAGCATTTT.

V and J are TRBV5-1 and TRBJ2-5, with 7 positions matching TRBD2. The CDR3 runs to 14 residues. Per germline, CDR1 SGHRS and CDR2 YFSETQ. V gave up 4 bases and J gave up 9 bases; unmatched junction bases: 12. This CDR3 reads CASSTGTAREAQYF. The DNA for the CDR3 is TGCGCCAGCAGCACGGGTACGGCTCGGGAGGCCCAGTACTTC.

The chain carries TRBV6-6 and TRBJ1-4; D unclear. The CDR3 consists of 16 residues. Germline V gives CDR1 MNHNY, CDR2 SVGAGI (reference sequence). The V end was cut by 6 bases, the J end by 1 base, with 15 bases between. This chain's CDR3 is CASSQSRGGTNEKLFF. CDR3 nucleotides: TGTGCCAGCAGCCAATCCCGGGGAGGAACTAATGAAAAACTGTTTTTT.

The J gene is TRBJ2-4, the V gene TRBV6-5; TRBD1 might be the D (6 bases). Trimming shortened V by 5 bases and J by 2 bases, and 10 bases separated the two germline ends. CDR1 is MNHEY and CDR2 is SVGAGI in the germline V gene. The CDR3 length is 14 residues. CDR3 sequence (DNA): TGTGCCAGCAGTGCAGGGGCATCCAAAAACATTCAGTACTTC. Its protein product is CASSAGASKNIQYF.

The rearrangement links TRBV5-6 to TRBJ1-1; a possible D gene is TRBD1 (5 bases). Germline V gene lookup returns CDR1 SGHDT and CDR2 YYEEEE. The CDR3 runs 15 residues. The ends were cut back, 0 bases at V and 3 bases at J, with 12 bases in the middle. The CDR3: CASSLGQGGHTEAFF. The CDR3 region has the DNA TGTGCCAGCAGCTTGGGGCAGGGCGGACACACTGAAGCTTTCTTT. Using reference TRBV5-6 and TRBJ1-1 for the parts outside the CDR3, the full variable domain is DAGVTQSPTHLIKTRGQQVTLRCSPKSGHDTVSWYQQALGQGPQFIFQYYEEEERQRGNFPDRFSGHQFPNYSSELNVNALLLGDSALYLCASSLGQGGHTEAFFGQGTRLTVV.

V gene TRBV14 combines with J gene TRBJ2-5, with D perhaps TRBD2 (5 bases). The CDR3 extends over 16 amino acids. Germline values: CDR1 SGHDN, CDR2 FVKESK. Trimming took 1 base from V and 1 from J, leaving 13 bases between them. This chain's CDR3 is CASSQGTYTFQETQYF. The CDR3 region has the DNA TGTGCCAGCAGCCAAGGGACTTATACGTTCCAAGAGACCCAGTACTTC.

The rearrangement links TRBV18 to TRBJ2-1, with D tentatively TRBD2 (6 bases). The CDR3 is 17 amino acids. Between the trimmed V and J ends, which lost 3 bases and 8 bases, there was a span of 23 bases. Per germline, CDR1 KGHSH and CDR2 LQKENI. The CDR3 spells CASSPRLAGGISDEQFF. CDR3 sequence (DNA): TGTGCCAGCTCACCTAGGCTAGCCGGGGGTATATCGGATGAGCAGTTCTTC.

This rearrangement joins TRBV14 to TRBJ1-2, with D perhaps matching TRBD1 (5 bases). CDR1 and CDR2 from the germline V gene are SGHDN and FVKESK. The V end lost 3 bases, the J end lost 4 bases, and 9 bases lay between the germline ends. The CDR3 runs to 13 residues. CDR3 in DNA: TGTGCCAGCAGCCAGGAGGGACTCTATGGCTACACCTTC. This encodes CASSQEGLYGYTF.

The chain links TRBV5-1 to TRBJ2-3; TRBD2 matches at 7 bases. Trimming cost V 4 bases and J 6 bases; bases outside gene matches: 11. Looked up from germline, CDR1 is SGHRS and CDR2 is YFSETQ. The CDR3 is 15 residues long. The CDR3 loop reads CASSPWGGGSDTQYF. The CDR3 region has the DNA TGCGCCAGCAGCCCCTGGGGGGGAGGGTCCGATACGCAGTATTTT.

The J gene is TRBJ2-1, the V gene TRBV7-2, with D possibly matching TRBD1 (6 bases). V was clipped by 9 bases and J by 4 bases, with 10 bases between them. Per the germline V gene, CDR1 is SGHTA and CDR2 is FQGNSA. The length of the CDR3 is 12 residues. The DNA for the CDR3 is TGTGCCAGTATACAGGGTTACAATGAGCAGTTCTTC. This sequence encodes CASIQGYNEQFF. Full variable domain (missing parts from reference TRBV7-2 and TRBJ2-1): GAGVSQSPSNKVTEKGKDVELRCDPISGHTALYWYRQSLGQGLEFLIYFQGNSAPDKSGLPSDRFSAERTGGSVSTLTIQRTQQEDSAVYLCASIQGYNEQFFGPGTRLTVL.